The 17 T cell receptor beta chains listed next were all sequenced from one sample in a study of CD8+ T cells in alopecia areata. Sequencing used cDNA as its template, made by extracting RNA and reverse transcribing it. The protocol was immunoSEQ multiplex PCR, while the TCRdb copy is restricted to in-frame clones and leaves out a portion. The data hold 65,000 to 75,000 clones, with roughly 44% observed a single time. The sequencing used CD8+ T cells sorted from blood, collected at week 0. Source of these receptors: a human donor with alopecia areata.

The chain combines TRBV4-3 with TRBJ2-1; 10 bases map to TRBD1. The V and J ends lost 1 base and 8 bases, in that order; junction bases with no gene match: 2. The CDR3 totals 14 residues. Germline V gives CDR1 LGHNA, CDR2 YSLEER. In DNA, the CDR3 is TGCGCCAGCAGCCAAGGACAGGGGGCATATGAGCAGTTCTTC. Translated, it gives CASSQGQGAYEQFF.

This clone was seen a handful of times. The chain carries TRBV29-1 and TRBJ2-5; 10 bases are a match to TRBD2. The CDR3 is 14 residues long. The V segment lost 8 bases and the J segment 3 bases; nucleotides outside the gene matches: 9. Germline loops: CDR1 SQVTM, CDR2 ANQGSEA. CDR3 residues: CSLNGLAAEETQYF. Here the CDR3 DNA reads TGCAGCCTCAACGGACTAGCGGCGGAAGAGACCCAGTACTTC.

The chain uses TRBV4-1 and TRBJ2-1; unclear D gene. Trimming cost V 4 bases and J 7 bases, with 8 bases left between them. CDR3 length: 12 residues. Germline values: CDR1 MGHRA, CDR2 YSYEKL. The CDR3: CASSLGLNEQFF. CDR3 nucleotides: TGCGCCAGCAGCCTGGGGTTGAATGAGCAGTTCTTC.

The CDR3 here is CSVAIGAAYEQYF. DNA for the CDR3: TGCAGCGTTGCTATCGGGGCCGCCTACGAGCAGTACTTC. This sequence joins TRBV29-1 and TRBJ2-7; D is possibly TRBD1 or TRBD2 (5 bases each). Germline values: CDR1 SQVTM, CDR2 ANQGSEA. This CDR3 has 13 amino acids. Trimming shortened V by 4 bases and J by 2 bases, and 12 bases separated the two germline ends.

This clone was counted only a few times. This chain uses TRBV6-5 with TRBJ2-3; D perhaps matches TRBD1 (5 bases). The CDR3 is 15 amino acids. Germline V gene sequence: CDR1 MNHEY, CDR2 SVGAGI. The ends were cut back, 0 bases at V and 3 bases at J, with 10 bases in the middle. CDR3 region: CASSYSGRVTDTQYF. CDR3 DNA: TGTGCCAGCAGTTACTCTGGCAGGGTAACAGATACGCAGTATTTT.

The genes are TRBV7-9 and TRBJ2-7; D perhaps matches TRBD2 (6 bases). Trimming shortened V by 4 bases and J by 1 base, and 17 bases separated the two germline ends. This CDR3 is built from 16 residues. Germline V gene sequence: CDR1 SEHNR, CDR2 FQNEAQ (reference sequence). The CDR3 protein is CASSSGGVGGSYEQYF. The CDR3, as DNA: TGTGCCAGCAGCTCGGGCGGGGTCGGGGGATCCTACGAGCAGTACTTC.

The rearrangement joins TRBV29-1 to TRBJ2-7; D remains unclear. This CDR3 has 13 residues. V lost 6 bases, J lost 3 bases, and 15 bases lay in between. Looked up from germline, CDR1 is SQVTM and CDR2 is ANQGSEA. In nucleotides, the CDR3 is TGCAGCGTAGAGGATGTGGATCGCTACGAGCAGTACTTC. As protein: CSVEDVDRYEQYF.

This clone was seen a few times. The chain uses TRBV27 and TRBJ2-1; the match to TRBD2 covers 7 bases. V lost 2 bases, J lost 10 bases, and 8 bases stayed unmatched. The CDR3 runs to 14 residues. Per germline, CDR1 MNHEY and CDR2 SMNVEV (reference sequence). CDR3 protein: CASSLGGRAREQFF. CDR3 DNA sequence: TGTGCCAGCAGTTTAGGGGGGAGGGCCAGGGAGCAGTTCTTC.

The V call is TRBV7-9, the J call TRBJ2-5; D is possibly TRBD2 (6 bases). Germline V gene lookup returns CDR1 SEHNR and CDR2 FQNEAQ (reference sequence). The length of the CDR3 is 16 residues. The V end was cut by 4 bases, the J end by 1 base, with 16 bases between. The CDR3 DNA reads as TGTGCCAGCAGCTCCGGCGGAGCGGGTATCCAAGAGACCCAGTACTTC. Protein: CASSSGGAGIQETQYF.

V and J are TRBV5-8 and TRBJ2-5, with D possibly matching TRBD1 (6 bases). The germline V and J ends were trimmed by 4 bases and 6 bases, with 13 bases remaining between them. The germline V gene encodes CDR1 SGHTS and CDR2 YDEGEE. CDR3 length: 13 residues. The CDR3 nucleotides read TGTGCCAGCAGCCGGCAGGGGAGTAAGACCCAGTACTTC. Its translation: CASSRQGSKTQYF.

In its sample, this clone was seen a few times. This chain joins TRBV7-3 and TRBJ2-5; TRBD1 is a possible D gene (5 bases). The J call may be mistaken, given a closer DNA end match to TRBJ2-7. Germline lookup yields CDR1 SGHTA and CDR2 FQGTGA. CDR3 size: 14 residues. The DNA of the CDR3 is TGTGCCAGCAGCTTGGGAACAGGACCCTACGAGCAGTACTTC. This translates into CASSLGTGPYEQYF.

The rearrangement joins TRBV11-1 to TRBJ2-5, with D unresolved. Germline V lookup: CDR1 SGHAT, CDR2 FQDESV (reference sequence). This CDR3 has 13 amino acids. The germline V and J ends were trimmed by 5 bases and 4 bases, with 11 bases remaining between them. CDR3 residues: CASSPALAETQYF. CDR3 sequence (DNA): TGTGCCAGCAGCCCCGCCCTCGCAGAGACCCAGTACTTC.

The chain links TRBV29-1 to TRBJ2-7, with D possibly matching TRBD2 (5 bases). The CDR3 length is 12 residues. Deletions cut 0 bases from V and 6 bases from J, with 9 bases between. Germline V lookup: CDR1 SQVTM, CDR2 ANQGSEA. DNA for the CDR3: TGCAGCGTTGAAGAGGGTGAGGGCGAGCAGTACTTC. This encodes CSVEEGEGEQYF.

This clone was found a few times. The DNA of the CDR3 is TGTGCCAGCAGTTCCACCCCCCAGGGTTCCTACGAGCAGTACTTC. It specifies CASSSTPQGSYEQYF. V is TRBV27 and J is TRBJ2-7, with D perhaps matching TRBD1 (5 bases). Germline V gene data show CDR1 as MNHEY and CDR2 as SMNVEV (reference sequence). The CDR3 sequence is 15 residues long. With 4 bases removed from V and 1 base from J, the gap between germline ends came to 14 bases.

The chain links TRBV19 to TRBJ2-2, with TRBD2 as a possible D gene (6 bases). Per germline, CDR1 LNHDA and CDR2 SQIVND (reference sequence). Trimming stripped 5 bases from V and 7 bases from J, with 14 bases between. CDR3 length equals 14 residues. The CDR3 sequence: CASSVREQGGELFF. The DNA of the CDR3 is TGTGCCAGTAGTGTCCGGGAGCAAGGCGGGGAGCTGTTTTTT.

Concerning this clone: Different DNA sequences within this sample yield the same CDR3. V is TRBV29-1 and J is TRBJ2-3, with a weak D call TRBD1 (5 bases). Per germline, CDR1 SQVTM and CDR2 ANQGSEA. The CDR3 has 13 amino acids. V shed 5 bases and J shed 2 bases, with 11 bases lying between them. DNA for the CDR3: TGCAGCGTTCCAGGGTTGCCCACAGATACGCAGTATTTT. It specifies CSVPGLPTDTQYF.

The chain has TRBV4-1 and TRBJ2-7; D might be TRBD1 (6 bases). V was shortened by 1 base and J by 7 bases, with 17 bases between the two germline ends. The length of the CDR3 is 15 residues. The germline V gene encodes CDR1 MGHRA and CDR2 YSYEKL. The DNA for the CDR3 is TGCGCCAGCAGCCAAGGACAGGCCCCTCAGCGGGAGCAGTACTTC. Protein sequence: CASSQGQAPQREQYF.